This T cell receptor beta chain was observed in a study of technical replicates of blood from a few donors. The protocol was immunoSEQ multiplex PCR, while the TCRdb copy is restricted to in-frame clones and leaves out a portion. In the table there are 75,000 or so clones, 95% of which are singletons. J gave up 5 bases and V 4 bases, and 9 bases lay outside the gene matches. This CDR3 is 16 amino acids long. In germline, CDR1 is MNHEY, CDR2 SMNVEV (reference sequence). Sample: T cells isolated from PBMCs. This receptor was taken from a human donor in good health. The chain links TRBV27 to TRBJ1-5; 9 positions match TRBD1. The CDR3 sequence: CASSSGTGRLYQPQHF. The DNA of the CDR3 is TGTGCCAGCAGTTCCGGGACAGGGAGGTTGTATCAGCCCCAGCATTTT.